This record concerns one T cell receptor (beta chain) sequence. As yet, its antigen is unknown. Trimming left V 4 bases short and J 2 bases short, with 15 bases between. Per germline, CDR1 SGDLS and CDR2 YYNGEE. The CDR3 loop spans 15 amino acids. This entry is derived from a study of T cell responses to AZD1222 COVID-19 vaccine. Whole-study context: Some second doses came at about 4 weeks and others at about 12 weeks; these were pooled. The study's findings and limits: Repertoire samples came only from after the peak T cell response.

The data were produced by immunoSEQ multiplex PCR, yet TCRdb's version contains in-frame clones alone and is incomplete. The sample lists 110,000 to 150,000 clones, 92% seen once, with 2.5% to 3.5% in the top ten. The sequencing used peripheral blood, collected on day 0 of AZD1222 vaccination. This receptor was identified in an adult in good health. The genes are TRBV9 and TRBJ2-5; the D is unclear. CDR3: CASSPRAYSQETQYF. In DNA form, the CDR3 reads TGTGCCAGCAGCCCTCGGGCGTACTCACAAGAGACCCAGTACTTC.